This T cell receptor beta chain appears in the sequencing data of a study of OX40 agonist ivuxolimab in advanced cancers. For the study at large: At under 85% male, the cohort had a mean age of 60 years, ranging from about 23 to 79.

From germline, CDR1 is KGHSH and CDR2 LQKENI. The ends were cut back, 2 bases at V and 2 bases at J, with 14 bases in the middle. This CDR3 has 16 residues. Concerning this clone itself: What it binds is not known.

The investigators sampled blood at baseline, at cycle 4 day 1, and at cycle 7 day 1. Generated by immunoSEQ multiplex PCR, the TCRdb table keeps only in-frame clones and is missing some. The profile shows about 22,000 clones, around 84% of them singletons. Study-level points and caveats: Within 6 weeks, CD4+ and CD8+ blood T cells expanded clonally at 0.1 to 3.0 mg/kg. Among the least clonally expanded were partial responders at 0.1-3.0 mg/kg.

This TCR derives from an adult with an advanced solid tumor such as melanoma, head and neck, liver or kidney cancer. The V and J genes are TRBV18 and TRBJ2-3; a weak D match, TRBD2 (5 bases). The sequenced sample was CD4+ or CD8+ T cells sorted from blood, obtained in a trial of the OX40 agonist ivuxolimab. The DNA of the CDR3 is TGTGCCAGCTCACCATCGGTCCTAGCTTCCACAGATACGCAGTATTTT. Translated: CASSPSVLASTDTQYF.